These 17 T cell receptor beta chains were all obtained from the same sample, sequenced in a study of blood T cells in healthy people across ages. A second roughly 7 to 11 cycle PCR used barcoded and J-beta primers. TCRdb used MiXCR to reprocess the 5' RACE reads, holding one entry per CDR3 protein. Found here are about 1,400,000 distinct CDR3 sequences, 42% of them singletons; the top ten hold around 8%. Sequencing input: blood. The receptors derive from a woman between 18 and 30 years old in good health.

J is TRBJ1-5 and V is TRBV28; D gene ambiguous. This CDR3 region has 12 residues. The ends were cut back, 8 bases at V and 7 bases at J, with 12 bases in the middle. From germline, CDR1 is MDHEN and CDR2 SYDVKM. CDR3 sequence (DNA): TGTGCCAGCTCTCGGTCTACCCAGCCCCAGCATTTT. This sequence encodes CASSRSTQPQHF.

The table lists this clonotype with a few counts. This rearrangement joins TRBV18 to TRBJ2-7; TRBD1 might be the D (5 bases). The ends were cut back, 0 bases at V and 5 bases at J, with 11 bases in the middle. The CDR3 totals 14 residues. Per germline, CDR1 KGHSH and CDR2 LQKENI. The CDR3 loop is CASSPPVVRDEQYF. As DNA, the CDR3 is TGTGCCAGCTCACCACCGGTGGTCAGGGACGAGCAGTACTTC.

V is TRBV7-9 and J is TRBJ2-5, with TRBD1 matching 8 bases. This CDR3 has 15 amino acids. V trimming: 3 bases; J trimming: 4 bases; junction bases outside the gene matches: 7. CDR1 and CDR2 (germline): SEHNR, FQNEAQ (reference sequence). The CDR3 DNA reads as TGTGCCAGCAGCTTGGTAGACAGGGGACGAGAGACCCAGTACTTC. Its protein product is CASSLVDRGRETQYF.

The J gene is TRBJ2-1, the V gene TRBV9, with D perhaps TRBD1 or TRBD2 (5 bases each). V was pared by 4 bases and J by 3 bases, with 20 bases between. Germline V CDR1 and CDR2: SGDLS, YYNGEE. The CDR3 consists of 17 residues. The CDR3 spells CASSPSGTPGIYNEQFF. CDR3 nucleotide sequence: TGTGCCAGCAGCCCATCGGGGACGCCGGGGATCTACAATGAGCAGTTCTTC.

This clonotype appeared a few times. The chain combines TRBV18 with TRBJ2-2, with 7 bases aligning to TRBD1. Germline-derived CDR1 and CDR2 are KGHSH and LQKENI. V trimming: 8 bases; J trimming: 0 bases; junction bases outside the gene matches: 0. The CDR3 contains 13 residues. CDR3: CASGTANTGELFF. In DNA, the CDR3 is TGTGCCAGCGGGACAGCGAACACCGGGGAGCTGTTTTTT.

The J gene is TRBJ2-3, the V gene TRBV7-2; 13 bases agree with TRBD2. Germline CDR1 reads SGHTA; CDR2 reads FQGNSA. CDR3 length equals 18 residues. Unmatched junction bases numbered 8, after V lost 5 bases and J lost 0 bases. CDR3 protein: CASSRGTSGARSTDTQYF. CDR3 in DNA: TGTGCCAGCAGCAGGGGGACTAGCGGGGCCCGAAGCACAGATACGCAGTATTTT.

The CDR3 region has the DNA TGCAGTGCTAGAGGGACAGTTAATGAAAAACTGTTTTTT. Its protein is CSARGTVNEKLFF. This chain uses TRBV20-1 with TRBJ1-4, with D possibly matching TRBD1 (6 bases). The CDR3 loop spans 13 amino acids. V was clipped by 1 base and J by 4 bases, with 7 bases between them. The germline CDR1 and CDR2 sequences are DFQATT and SNEGSKA (reference sequence).

The chain couples TRBV12-3 or TRBV12-4 to TRBJ2-5; possibly TRBD2 for D (6 bases). The CDR3 contains 14 residues. V lost 3 bases, J lost 7 bases, and 15 bases lay in between. The CDR3 sequence: CASSLGGGLGTQYF. CDR3 bases: TGTGCCAGCAGTTTGGGGGGTGGGTTAGGGACCCAGTACTTC.

This clonotype has only a few counts. The chain has TRBV7-9 and TRBJ2-1; D perhaps matches TRBD2 (6 bases). V was pared by 5 bases and J by 5 bases, with 19 bases between. The CDR3 has 16 residues. Germline V lookup: CDR1 SEHNR, CDR2 FQNEAQ (reference sequence). The CDR3 reads CASSRTKGLAHNEQFF. The CDR3 bases are TGTGCCAGCAGCCGAACCAAGGGTCTAGCGCACAATGAGCAGTTCTTC.

V gene TRBV28 combines with J gene TRBJ1-5; the match to TRBD1 covers 9 bases. The CDR3 covers 21 residues. V was clipped by 2 bases and J by 4 bases; unmatched bases: 21. CDR1 MDHEN and CDR2 SYDVKM come from the germline V gene. The CDR3 bases are TGTGCCAGCAGTTTACCCACTCTGGAACAGGGGGCGATAGGGGAGAATCAGCCCCAGCATTTT. Protein: CASSLPTLEQGAIGENQPQHF. The entire variable domain, with the rest obtained from reference TRBV28 and TRBJ1-5, is as follows: DVKVTQSSRYLVKRTGEKVFLECVQDMDHENMFWYRQDPGLGLRLIYFSYDVKMKEKGDIPEGYSVSREKKERFSLILESASTNQTSMYLCASSLPTLEQGAIGENQPQHFGDGTRLSIL.

This clonotype has only a few counts. The chain joins TRBV5-1 to TRBJ2-3, with 13 bases matching TRBD2. CDR3 length equals 16 residues. Germline V gene sequence: CDR1 SGHRS, CDR2 YFSETQ. With V trimmed by 3 bases and J by 5 bases, 6 bases remained unmatched. For the CDR3, the DNA is TGCGCCAGCAGCTCCAGACTAGCGGGGGGTATAGATACGCAGTATTTT. It translates to CASSSRLAGGIDTQYF.

V and J are TRBV15 and TRBJ1-1; the D is unclear. Germline V gene data show CDR1 as LNHNV and CDR2 as YYDKDF (reference sequence). Trimming cost V 0 bases and J 11 bases, with 7 bases left between them. The CDR3 has 11 amino acids. The CDR3 DNA is TGTGCCACCAGCAGAGATATTGAGGCTTTCTTT. Protein: CATSRDIEAFF.

The chain employs TRBV6-5 and TRBJ1-2; 7 bases fit TRBD1. The CDR3 is 13 residues long. The germline V gene has CDR1 MNHEY and CDR2 SVGAGI. V was pared by 7 bases and J by 3 bases, with 5 bases of the junction left unmatched. DNA for the CDR3: TGTGCCAGCAAGGGACAGCCGTACTATGGCTACACCTTC. It yields the protein CASKGQPYYGYTF.

This clonotype was observed a handful of times. The chain has TRBV20-1 and TRBJ2-5; 8 bases align to TRBD2. Germline-derived CDR1 and CDR2 are DFQATT and SNEGSKA (reference sequence). This CDR3 is built from 16 residues. J was trimmed by 4 bases and V by 3 bases; bases with no gene match: 13. The CDR3 DNA reads as TGCAGTGCTAGGGTTCCGTCGTGGCTAGCGGGAGAGACCCAGTACTTC. Encoded protein: CSARVPSWLAGETQYF.

The chain carries TRBV2 and TRBJ1-2; D gene uncertain. V was trimmed by 5 bases and J by 10 bases, leaving 11 bases between them. This CDR3 region has 11 residues. Germline V lookup: CDR1 SNHLY, CDR2 FYNNEI. This CDR3 is CASSLLCVYTF. Written as DNA, the CDR3 is TGTGCCAGCAGTCTGCTCTGTGTCTACACCTTC.

The chain uses TRBV12-3 or TRBV12-4 and TRBJ1-2; unclear D gene. Trimming removed 8 bases at V and 1 base at J, with 14 bases between. The CDR3 runs to 14 residues. CDR3 loop: CASASSGVNYGYTF. CDR3 in DNA: TGTGCCAGCGCATCTAGCGGGGTTAACTATGGCTACACCTTC.

This clonotype was recorded a few times. The genes are TRBV27 and TRBJ1-4; 8 bases map to TRBD1. This CDR3 is built from 15 residues. Germline V gene sequence: CDR1 MNHEY, CDR2 SMNVEV (reference sequence). V dropped 8 bases and J dropped 4; count of bases not matched to a gene: 9. CDR3 protein: CASGTGLQFNEKLFF. The CDR3, as DNA: TGTGCCAGCGGGACAGGTTTGCAGTTTAATGAAAAACTGTTTTTT.